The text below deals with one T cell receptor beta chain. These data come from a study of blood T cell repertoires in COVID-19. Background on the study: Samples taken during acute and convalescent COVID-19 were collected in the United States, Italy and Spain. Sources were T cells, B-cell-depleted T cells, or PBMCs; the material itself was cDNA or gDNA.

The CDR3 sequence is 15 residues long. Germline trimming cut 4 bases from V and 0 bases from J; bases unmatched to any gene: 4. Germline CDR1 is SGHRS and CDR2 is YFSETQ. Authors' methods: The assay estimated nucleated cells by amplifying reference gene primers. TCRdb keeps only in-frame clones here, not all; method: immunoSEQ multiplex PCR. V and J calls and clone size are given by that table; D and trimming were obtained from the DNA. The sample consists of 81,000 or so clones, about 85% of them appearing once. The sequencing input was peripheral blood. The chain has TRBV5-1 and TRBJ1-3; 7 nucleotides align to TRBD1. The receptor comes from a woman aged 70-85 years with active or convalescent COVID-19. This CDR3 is CASSQTGFSGNTIYF. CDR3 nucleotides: TGCGCCAGCAGCCAGACAGGGTTCTCTGGAAACACCATATATTTT.